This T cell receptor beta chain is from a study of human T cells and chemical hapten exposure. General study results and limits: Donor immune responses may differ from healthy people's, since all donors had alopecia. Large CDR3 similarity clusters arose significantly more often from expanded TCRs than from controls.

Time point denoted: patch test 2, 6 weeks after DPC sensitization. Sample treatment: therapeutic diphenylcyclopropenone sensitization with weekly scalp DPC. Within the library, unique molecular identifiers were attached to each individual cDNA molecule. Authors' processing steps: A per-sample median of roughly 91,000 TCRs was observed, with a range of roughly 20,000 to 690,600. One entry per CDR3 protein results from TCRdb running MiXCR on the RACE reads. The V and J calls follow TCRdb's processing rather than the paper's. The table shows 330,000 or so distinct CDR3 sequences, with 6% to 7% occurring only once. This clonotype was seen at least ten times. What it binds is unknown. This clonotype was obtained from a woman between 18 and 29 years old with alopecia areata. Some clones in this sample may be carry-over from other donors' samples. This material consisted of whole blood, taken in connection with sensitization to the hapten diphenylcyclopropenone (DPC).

The CDR3 DNA follows: TGCAGTGCTTCGATCACAACTAATGAAAAACTGTTTTTT. The encoded protein is CSASITTNEKLFF. The rearrangement links TRBV20-1 to TRBJ1-4; D uncertain. This CDR3 contains 13 residues. With 5 bases removed from V and 0 bases from J, the gap between germline ends came to 7 bases. CDR1 is DFQATT, CDR2 SNEGSKA, per germline (reference sequence).